This T cell receptor beta chain was captured in a study of radiation and T cells in renal cell carcinoma. Study-wide results and limits: Top tumor clonotypes rose in blood 2 weeks post-radiation, then contracted.

The CDR3 sequence is 14 residues long. Germline V gene sequence: CDR1 MNHNY, CDR2 SVGAGI (reference sequence). The ends lost 2 bases at V and 7 bases at J; junction bases unmatched: 4. TCRdb's table, derived via immunoSEQ multiplex PCR, lists solely in-frame clones and lacks some. The sample lists 70,000 to 95,000 clones, 82% seen once, with around 5.8% in the top ten. Points on this clone: Its cognate antigen is unknown.

Time point described: baseline pretreatment blood. Treatment of the sample: 15 Gy SBRT to primary tumor, nephrectomy 4 weeks later. This rearrangement joins TRBV6-6 to TRBJ1-2; TRBD1 matches 10 bases. The sample here was blood, taken from a patient whose treatment included radiotherapy and nephrectomy. This receptor was identified in a man between 60 and 75 years old with renal cell carcinoma. The CDR3 sequence is CASSYGQGESGYTF. DNA for the CDR3: TGTGCCAGCAGTTACGGACAGGGGGAAAGTGGCTACACCTTC.